Listed below are T cell receptor beta chains from one sample, sequenced in a study of a mutant IDH1 vaccine in newly diagnosed glioma. Produced via immunoSEQ multiplex PCR; TCRdb's table is partial and in-frame only. The sample holds just under 95,000 clones, 80% to 90% seen once. The sample was PBMCs, taken from a glioma patient treated with radiotherapy, temozolomide or both. The receptors were sampled from a woman between 50 and 59 years old with glioma. Each CDR3 is given with its conserved first and last residue. A D gene is named only where the DNA matches it firmly. Expanded clones are given a class, and other clones once, few, many or no size at all.

TRBJ1-2 TRBD1 - TRBV6-1 CASSEGAAGTGPYGYTF TGTGCCAGCAGTGAAGGGGCCGCCGGGACAGGGCCTTATGGCTACACCTTC
TRBJ2-5 TRBD2 - TRBV30 CAWRERGKQETQYF TGTGCCTGGAGAGAGCGGGGGAAACAAGAGACCCAGTACTTC
TRBJ2-1 - - TRBV19 CASSIGGSRSGDRGFF TGTGCCAGTAGTATAGGTGGATCACGGTCGGGGGACCGTGGGTTCTTC
TRBJ2-2 - - TRBV5-1 CASSSQGSRNTGELFF TGCGCCAGCAGCTCCCAGGGCAGTCGAAACACCGGGGAGCTGTTTTTT
TRBJ2-5 TRBD1 - TRBV7-9 CASSPSGTGGAETQYF TGTGCCAGCAGCCCAAGCGGGACAGGGGGCGCGGAGACCCAGTACTTC
TRBJ2-7 - - TRBV7-9 CASSYRVGGYAEEQYF TGTGCCAGCAGCTATAGGGTAGGAGGGTACGCGGAGGAGCAGTACTTC
TRBJ1-1 - - TRBV7-9 CASLKANTEAFF TGTGCCAGCCTTAAGGCGAACACTGAAGCTTTCTTT
TRBJ1-5 - - TRBV27 CASSPQGQPQHF TGTGCCAGCAGCCCCCAGGGTCAGCCCCAGCATTTT
TRBJ2-5 - - TRBV7-9 CASTLRGQETQYF TGTGCCAGCACGCTTCGGGGGCAAGAGACCCAGTACTTC
TRBJ2-2 TRBD1 - TRBV5-1 CASSWGQGVTGELFF TGCGCCAGCAGCTGGGGACAGGGGGTCACCGGGGAGCTGTTTTTT
TRBJ1-3 - once TRBV6-5 CASRTGGTSGNTIYF TGTGCCAGCCGCACCGGGGGTACCTCTGGAAACACCATATATTTT
TRBJ1-1 TRBD1 once TRBV5-1 CASSTPGQGALNTEAFF TGCGCCAGCAGCACACCGGGACAGGGGGCGTTGAACACTGAAGCTTTCTTT
TRBJ1-6 TRBD1 - TRBV9 CASSLGQGESPLHF TGTGCCAGCAGCCTGGGACAGGGTGAATCACCCCTCCACTTT
TRBJ1-2 - few TRBV4-2 CASSKGHGYTF TGTGCCAGCAGTAAGGGGCATGGCTACACCTTC
TRBJ1-1 - - TRBV7-2 CASSSRGAGYGLEAFF TGTGCCAGCAGCTCCCGAGGAGCCGGCTATGGGCTGGAAGCTTTCTTT
TRBJ2-7 - few TRBV25-1 CASSPTMGTGSYEQYF TGTGCCAGCAGTCCAACAATGGGGACTGGCTCCTACGAGCAGTACTTC
TRBJ1-2 - - TRBV2 CASLPTGQGYGYTF TGTGCCAGCCTTCCTACCGGGCAGGGTTATGGCTACACCTTC